What follows is one T cell receptor (beta chain) and its context. Its matching antigen is unknown. This sample was taken from a study of cytomegalovirus exposure and HLA in healthy donors. Study-wide findings and caveats: Sequencing had likely introduced a cluster of highly shared sequence variants as an artifact.

With 60 Vbeta and 13 Jbeta primers, the PCR was carried out. TCRdb keeps only in-frame clones here, not all; method: immunoSEQ multiplex PCR. The table shows around 260,000 clones, with around 80% occurring only once. The V segment lost 6 bases and the J segment 2 bases; nucleotides outside the gene matches: 11. The CDR3 contains 15 residues. The germline CDR1 and CDR2 sequences are SQVTM and ANQGSEA. Sequencing was carried out using PBMCs. V gene TRBV29-1 combines with J gene TRBJ2-7, with 9 bases fitting TRBD2. The sequence derives from a girl aged 2-10 years in good health and CMV-seronegative. The chain's CDR3 is CSVYAAAGGTYEQYF. As DNA, the CDR3 is TGCAGCGTCTACGCGGCCGCGGGAGGGACCTACGAGCAGTACTTC.